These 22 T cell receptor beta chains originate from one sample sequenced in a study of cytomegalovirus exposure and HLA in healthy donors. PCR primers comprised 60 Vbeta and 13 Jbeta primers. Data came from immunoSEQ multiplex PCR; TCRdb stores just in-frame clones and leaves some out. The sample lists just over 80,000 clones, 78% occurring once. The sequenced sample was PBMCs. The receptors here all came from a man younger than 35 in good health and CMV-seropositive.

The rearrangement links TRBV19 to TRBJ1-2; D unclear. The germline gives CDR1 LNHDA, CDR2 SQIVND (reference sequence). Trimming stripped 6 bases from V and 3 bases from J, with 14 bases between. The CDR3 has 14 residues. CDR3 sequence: CASRASVRDYGYTF. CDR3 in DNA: TGTGCCAGTAGAGCTTCGGTGCGAGACTATGGCTACACCTTC.

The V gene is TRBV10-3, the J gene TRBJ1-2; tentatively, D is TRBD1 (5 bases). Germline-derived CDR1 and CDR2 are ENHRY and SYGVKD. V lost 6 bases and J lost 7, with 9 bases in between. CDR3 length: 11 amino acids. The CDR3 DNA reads TGTGCCATCAGCAACAGGAGTGGCTACACCTTC. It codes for CAISNRSGYTF.

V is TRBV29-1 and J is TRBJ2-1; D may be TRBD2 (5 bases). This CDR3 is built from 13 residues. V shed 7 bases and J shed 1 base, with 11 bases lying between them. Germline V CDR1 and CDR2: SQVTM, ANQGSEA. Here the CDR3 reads CSGYPGSYNEQFF. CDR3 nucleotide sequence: TGCAGCGGCTATCCGGGGTCCTACAATGAGCAGTTCTTC.

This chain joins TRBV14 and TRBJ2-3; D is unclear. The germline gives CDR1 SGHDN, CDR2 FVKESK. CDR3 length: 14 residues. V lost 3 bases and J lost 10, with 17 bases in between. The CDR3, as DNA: TGTGCCAGCAGCCAGAATTCCCTTCTAGGAGCGCAGTATTTT. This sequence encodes CASSQNSLLGAQYF.

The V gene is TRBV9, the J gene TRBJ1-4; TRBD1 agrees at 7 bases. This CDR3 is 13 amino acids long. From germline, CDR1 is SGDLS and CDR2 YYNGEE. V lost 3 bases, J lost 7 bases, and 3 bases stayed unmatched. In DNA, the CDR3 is TGTGCCAGCAGCGGTGGGGACAGTGAAAAACTGTTTTTT. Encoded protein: CASSGGDSEKLFF.

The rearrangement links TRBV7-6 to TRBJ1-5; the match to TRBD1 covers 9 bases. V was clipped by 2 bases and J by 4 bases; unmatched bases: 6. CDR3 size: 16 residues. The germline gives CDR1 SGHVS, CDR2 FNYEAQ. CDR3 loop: CASSLSTGGLNQPQHF. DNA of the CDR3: TGTGCCAGCAGCTTATCGACAGGGGGTCTAAATCAGCCCCAGCATTTT. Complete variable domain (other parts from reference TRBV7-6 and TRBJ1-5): GAGVSQSPRYKVTKRGQDVALRCDPISGHVSLYWYRQALGQGPEFLTYFNYEAQQDKSGLPNDRFSAERPEGSISTLTIQRTEQRDSAMYRCASSLSTGGLNQPQHFGDGTRLSIL.

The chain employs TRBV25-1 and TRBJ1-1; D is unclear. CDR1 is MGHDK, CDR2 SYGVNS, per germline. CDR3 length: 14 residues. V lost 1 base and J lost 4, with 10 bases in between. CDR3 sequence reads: CASSEWREGTEAFF. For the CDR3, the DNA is TGTGCCAGCAGTGAATGGCGGGAAGGCACTGAAGCTTTCTTT. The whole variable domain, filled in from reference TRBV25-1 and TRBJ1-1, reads EADIYQTPRYLVIGTGKKITLECSQTMGHDKMYWYQQDPGMELHLIHYSYGVNSTEKGDLSSESTVSRIRTEHFPLTLESARPSHTSQYLCASSEWREGTEAFFGQGTRLTVV.

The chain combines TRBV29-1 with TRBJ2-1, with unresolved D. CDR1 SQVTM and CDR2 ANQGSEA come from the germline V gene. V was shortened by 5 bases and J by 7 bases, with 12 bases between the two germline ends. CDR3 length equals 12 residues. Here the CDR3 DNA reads TGCAGCGTTTTCCTGACTTGGAATGAGCAGTTCTTC. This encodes CSVFLTWNEQFF.

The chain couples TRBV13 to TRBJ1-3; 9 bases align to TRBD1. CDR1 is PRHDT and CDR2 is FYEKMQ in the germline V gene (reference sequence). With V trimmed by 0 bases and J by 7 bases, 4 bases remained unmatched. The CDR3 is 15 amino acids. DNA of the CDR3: TGTGCCAGCAGCTTAGGACAGGGGGCCCAGAACACCATATATTTT. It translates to CASSLGQGAQNTIYF.

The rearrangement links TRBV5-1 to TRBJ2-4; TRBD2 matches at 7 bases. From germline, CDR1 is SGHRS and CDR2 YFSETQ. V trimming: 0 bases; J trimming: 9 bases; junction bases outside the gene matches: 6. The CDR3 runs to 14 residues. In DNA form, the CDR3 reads TGCGCCAGCAGCTTGGGCGGGAGCGGCGGCATTCAGTACTTC. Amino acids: CASSLGGSGGIQYF.

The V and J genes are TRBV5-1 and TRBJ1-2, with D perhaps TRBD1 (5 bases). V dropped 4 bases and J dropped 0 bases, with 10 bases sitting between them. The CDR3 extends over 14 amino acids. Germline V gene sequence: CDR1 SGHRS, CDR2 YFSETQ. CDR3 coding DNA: TGCGCCAGCAGCCCTGGGGCGGCTAACTATGGCTACACCTTC. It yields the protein CASSPGAANYGYTF.

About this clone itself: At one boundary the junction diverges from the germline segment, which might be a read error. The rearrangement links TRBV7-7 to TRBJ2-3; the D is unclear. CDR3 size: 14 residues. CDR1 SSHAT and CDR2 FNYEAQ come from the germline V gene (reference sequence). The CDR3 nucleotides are TGTGCTAGCAGCTCCTTCGCGGATGTGAGTGCGCAGTATTTT. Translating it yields CASSSFADVSAQYF.

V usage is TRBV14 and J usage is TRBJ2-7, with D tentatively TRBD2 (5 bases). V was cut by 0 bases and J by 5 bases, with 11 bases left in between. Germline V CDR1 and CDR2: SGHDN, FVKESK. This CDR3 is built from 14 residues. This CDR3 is CASSQEGSFDEQYF. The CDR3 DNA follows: TGTGCCAGCAGCCAAGAAGGGAGCTTCGACGAGCAGTACTTC. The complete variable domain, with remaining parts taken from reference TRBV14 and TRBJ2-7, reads EAGVTQFPSHSVIEKGQTVTLRCDPISGHDNLYWYRRVMGKEIKFLLHFVKESKQDESGMPNNRFLAERTGGTYSTLKVQPAELEDSGVYFCASSQEGSFDEQYFGPGTRLTVT.

CDR3 in amino acids: CAISPREGANEKLFF. CDR3 coding DNA: TGTGCCATCAGCCCACGGGAGGGGGCTAATGAAAAACTGTTTTTT. The V gene is TRBV10-3, the J gene TRBJ1-4; TRBD1 might be the D (6 bases). CDR1 and CDR2 (germline): ENHRY, SYGVKD. V lost 6 bases and J 3 bases, leaving 14 bases between the germline ends. This CDR3 region has 15 residues.

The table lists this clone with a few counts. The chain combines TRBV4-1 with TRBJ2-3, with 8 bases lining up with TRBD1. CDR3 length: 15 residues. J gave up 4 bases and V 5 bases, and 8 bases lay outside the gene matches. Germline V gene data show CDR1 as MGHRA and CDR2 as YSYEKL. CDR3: CASSYRTGTPDTQYF. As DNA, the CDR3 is TGCGCCAGCAGCTATCGGACAGGGACTCCAGATACGCAGTATTTT.

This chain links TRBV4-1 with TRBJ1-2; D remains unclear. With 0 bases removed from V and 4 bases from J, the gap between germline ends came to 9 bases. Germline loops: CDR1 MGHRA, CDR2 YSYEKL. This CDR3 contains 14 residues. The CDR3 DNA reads TGCGCCAGCAGCCAAGAAGGTCGGGGCTATGGCTACACCTTC. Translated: CASSQEGRGYGYTF.

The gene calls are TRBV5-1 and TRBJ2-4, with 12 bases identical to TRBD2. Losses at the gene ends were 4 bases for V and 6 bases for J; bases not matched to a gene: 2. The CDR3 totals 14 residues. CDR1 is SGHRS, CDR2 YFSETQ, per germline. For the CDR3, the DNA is TGCGCCAGCAGCCCGACTAGCGGGAGAAACATTCAGTACTTC. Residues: CASSPTSGRNIQYF.

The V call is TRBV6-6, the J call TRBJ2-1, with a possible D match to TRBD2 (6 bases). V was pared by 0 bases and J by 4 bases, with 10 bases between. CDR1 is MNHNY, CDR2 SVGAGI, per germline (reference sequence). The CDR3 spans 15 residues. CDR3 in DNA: TGTGCCAGCAGTTACTCTCGGGAGCTGTACAATGAGCAGTTCTTC. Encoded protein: CASSYSRELYNEQFF.

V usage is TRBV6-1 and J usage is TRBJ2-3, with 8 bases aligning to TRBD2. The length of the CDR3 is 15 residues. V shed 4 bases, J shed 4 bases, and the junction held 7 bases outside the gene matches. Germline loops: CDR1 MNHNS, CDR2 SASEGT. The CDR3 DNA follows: TGTGCCAGCAGTGTCGACGGGAGGGAAGCAGATACGCAGTATTTT. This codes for CASSVDGREADTQYF.

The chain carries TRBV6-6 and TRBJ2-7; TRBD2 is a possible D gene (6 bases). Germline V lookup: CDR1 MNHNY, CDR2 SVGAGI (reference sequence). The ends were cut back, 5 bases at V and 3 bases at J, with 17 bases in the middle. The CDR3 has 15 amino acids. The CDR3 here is CASSQNRDSYYEQYF. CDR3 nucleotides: TGTGCCAGCAGTCAAAACCGGGACTCGTACTACGAGCAGTACTTC.

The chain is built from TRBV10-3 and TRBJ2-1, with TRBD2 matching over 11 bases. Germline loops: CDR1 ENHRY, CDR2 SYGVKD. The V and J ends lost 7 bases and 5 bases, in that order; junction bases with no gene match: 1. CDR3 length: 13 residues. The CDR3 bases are TGTGCCATCAAGACTAGCGGGAACAATGAGCAGTTCTTC. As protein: CAIKTSGNNEQFF.

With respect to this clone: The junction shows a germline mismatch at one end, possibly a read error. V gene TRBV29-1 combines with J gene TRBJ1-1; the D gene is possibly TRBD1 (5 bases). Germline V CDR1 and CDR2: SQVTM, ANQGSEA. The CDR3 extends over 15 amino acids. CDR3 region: CSVGGVLNMGTEALF. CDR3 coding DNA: TGCAGCGTTGGCGGAGTGTTGAACATGGGGACTGAAGCTCTCTTT.